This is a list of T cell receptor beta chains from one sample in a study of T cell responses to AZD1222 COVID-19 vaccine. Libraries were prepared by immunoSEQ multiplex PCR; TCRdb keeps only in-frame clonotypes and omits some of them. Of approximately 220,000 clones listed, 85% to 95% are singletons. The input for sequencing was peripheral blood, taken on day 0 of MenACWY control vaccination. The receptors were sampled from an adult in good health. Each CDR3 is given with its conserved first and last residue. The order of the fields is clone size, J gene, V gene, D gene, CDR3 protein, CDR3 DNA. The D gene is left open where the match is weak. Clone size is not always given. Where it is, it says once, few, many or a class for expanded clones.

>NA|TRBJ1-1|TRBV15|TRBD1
CATSREQGAGTEAFF
TGTGCCACCAGCAGGGAACAGGGGGCTGGCACTGAAGCTTTCTTT
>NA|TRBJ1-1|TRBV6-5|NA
CASSFTDRNTEAFF
TGTGCCAGCAGTTTTACGGACAGGAACACTGAAGCTTTCTTT
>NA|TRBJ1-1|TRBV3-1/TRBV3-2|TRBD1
CASSPRGQMNTEAFF
TGTGCCAGCAGCCCGAGGGGACAGATGAACACTGAAGCTTTCTTT
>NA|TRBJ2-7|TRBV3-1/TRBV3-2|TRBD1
CASSPPDRGYEQYF
TGTGCCAGCAGCCCCCCGGACAGGGGCTACGAGCAGTACTTC
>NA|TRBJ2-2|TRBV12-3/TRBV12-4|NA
CASTLPGTGELFF
TGTGCCAGCACCCTACCAGGAACCGGGGAGCTGTTTTTT
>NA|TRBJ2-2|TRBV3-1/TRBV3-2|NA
CASSPDASRTGELFF
TGTGCCAGCAGTCCGGACGCCTCTCGCACCGGGGAGCTGTTTTTT
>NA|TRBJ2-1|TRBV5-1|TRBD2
CASSAILAGGLAEQFF
TGCGCCAGCAGCGCTATACTAGCGGGGGGGCTAGCAGAGCAGTTCTTC
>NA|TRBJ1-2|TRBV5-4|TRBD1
CAGGVGGAHGYTF
TGTGCCGGAGGAGTAGGGGGCGCCCATGGCTACACCTTC
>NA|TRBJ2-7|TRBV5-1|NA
CASSRARTAVEQYF
TGCGCCAGCAGCAGGGCCCGGACTGCAGTCGAGCAGTACTTC
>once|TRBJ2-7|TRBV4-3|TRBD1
CASSHSWTGESYEQYF
TGCGCCAGCAGCCACTCCTGGACAGGGGAATCCTACGAGCAGTACTTC
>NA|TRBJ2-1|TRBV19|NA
CASTAGGGNEQFF
TGTGCCAGTACGGCAGGGGGAGGGAATGAGCAGTTCTTC
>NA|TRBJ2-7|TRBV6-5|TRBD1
CASSSRGQGEQYF
TGTGCCAGCAGTTCCCGAGGACAGGGAGAGCAGTACTTC
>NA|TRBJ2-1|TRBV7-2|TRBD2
CASSSAGGYNEQFF
TGTGCCAGCAGCTCAGCGGGGGGCTACAATGAGCAGTTCTTC
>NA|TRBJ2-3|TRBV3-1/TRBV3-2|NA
CASSQGAVGTQYF
TGTGCCAGCAGCCAAGGGGCAGTGGGTACGCAGTATTTT
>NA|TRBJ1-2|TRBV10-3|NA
CAISESTRGYTF
TGTGCCATCAGTGAGTCGACGCGGGGCTACACCTTC
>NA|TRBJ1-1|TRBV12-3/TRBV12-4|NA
CATSLGTEAFF
TGTGCCACCTCCTTAGGAACTGAAGCTTTCTTT